The source of this T cell receptor beta chain is a study of Ad26.COV2.S vaccination and SARS-CoV-2 variants. In the study overall: Doses of Ad26.COV2.S were injected into muscle once or twice, 56 days apart.

A remark on this clone: The antigen is not known.

Treatment reported: 19 received Ad26.COV2.S at low or high dose, single or two shots; about 5 received placebo; per-sample allocation not given. Samples were taken on day 63 after the first vaccine or placebo injection. The vaccine delivered Wuhan-strain SARS-CoV-2 spike through an Ad26 vector. The CDR3 is 13 amino acids. Per the germline V gene, CDR1 is SGHAT and CDR2 is FQNNGV. Losses at the gene ends were 4 bases for V and 4 bases for J; bases not matched to a gene: 3. The repertoire was sequenced with immunoSEQ multiplex PCR; TCRdb's copy has only in-frame clones and lacks some. The sample lists more than 300,000 clones, more than 70% seen once, with approximately 1.9% in the top ten. Study-wide results and limits: Vaccine and placebo recipients had comparable breadth of non-spike TCRs. People given the vaccine had a wider spike-specific TCR breadth than placebo recipients did.

This sequence originates from a person between 18 and 65 years old who received the Ad26.COV2.S COVID-19 vaccine or a placebo. The genes are TRBV11-2 and TRBJ1-1; the match to TRBD1 covers 7 bases. Sample: peripheral blood, taken in a trial of Ad26.COV2.S vaccine versus placebo. The CDR3: CASSYTGVTEAFF. The CDR3 bases are TGTGCCAGCAGCTACACAGGGGTCACTGAAGCTTTCTTT.